One sample yielded the 4 T cell receptor beta chains listed below, sequenced in a study of preoperative IRX-2 immunotherapy in early breast cancer. The table came from immunoSEQ multiplex PCR; TCRdb's copy has only in-frame clones and leaves some out. The sample holds more than 25,000 clones, around four fifths seen once. Treatment given: preoperative locoregional IRX-2 cytokine immunotherapy. The source was lymph node tissue, collected after IRX-2 immunotherapy. Receptor source: a human donor with breast cancer.

The chain links TRBV18 to TRBJ1-1; D gene uncertain. The CDR3 is 18 residues long. Germline lookup yields CDR1 KGHSH and CDR2 LQKENI. Deletions cut 3 bases from V and 0 bases from J, with 20 bases between. CDR3 sequence reads: CASSPGMVGTSMNTEAFF. The CDR3 coding sequence is TGTGCCAGCTCACCGGGTATGGTTGGAACTTCCATGAACACTGAAGCTTTCTTT.

The V call is TRBV7-7, the J call TRBJ2-3, with D unclear. The germline V gene has CDR1 SSHAT and CDR2 FNYEAQ (reference sequence). CDR3 length: 16 residues. V lost 1 base, J lost 7 bases, and 18 bases lay in between. Here the CDR3 reads CASSLEGKGLSNTQYF. The CDR3 bases are TGTGCCAGCAGCTTAGAAGGGAAGGGTCTTTCGAATACGCAGTATTTT. Combining the CDR3 with reference TRBV7-7 and TRBJ2-3 gives the whole variable domain GAGVSQSPRYKVTKRGQDVTLRCDPISSHATLYWYQQALGQGPEFLTYFNYEAQPDKSGLPSDRFSAERPEGSISTLTIQRTEQRDSAMYRCASSLEGKGLSNTQYFGPGTRLTVL.

For this clone: Sequence at one end of the junction differs from germline and may be a read error. The chain has TRBV6-8 and TRBJ1-1; maybe TRBD1 (6 bases). The CDR3 is 15 residues long. Germline lookup yields CDR1 MNHGY and CDR2 SAAAGT. The CDR3 is CASSNSGTRNTEAFF. In nucleotides, the CDR3 is TGTGCCAGCAGTAACTCCGGGACAAGGAACACTGAAGCTTTCTTT.

The V call is TRBV10-3, the J call TRBJ1-2, with 9 bases identical to TRBD1. The germline CDR1 and CDR2 sequences are ENHRY and SYGVKD. V dropped 2 bases and J dropped 0; count of bases not matched to a gene: 1. The CDR3 spans 15 residues. The CDR3 coding sequence is TGTGCCATCAGTGAGGGGACAGGGACTAACTATGGCTACACCTTC. As protein: CAISEGTGTNYGYTF.